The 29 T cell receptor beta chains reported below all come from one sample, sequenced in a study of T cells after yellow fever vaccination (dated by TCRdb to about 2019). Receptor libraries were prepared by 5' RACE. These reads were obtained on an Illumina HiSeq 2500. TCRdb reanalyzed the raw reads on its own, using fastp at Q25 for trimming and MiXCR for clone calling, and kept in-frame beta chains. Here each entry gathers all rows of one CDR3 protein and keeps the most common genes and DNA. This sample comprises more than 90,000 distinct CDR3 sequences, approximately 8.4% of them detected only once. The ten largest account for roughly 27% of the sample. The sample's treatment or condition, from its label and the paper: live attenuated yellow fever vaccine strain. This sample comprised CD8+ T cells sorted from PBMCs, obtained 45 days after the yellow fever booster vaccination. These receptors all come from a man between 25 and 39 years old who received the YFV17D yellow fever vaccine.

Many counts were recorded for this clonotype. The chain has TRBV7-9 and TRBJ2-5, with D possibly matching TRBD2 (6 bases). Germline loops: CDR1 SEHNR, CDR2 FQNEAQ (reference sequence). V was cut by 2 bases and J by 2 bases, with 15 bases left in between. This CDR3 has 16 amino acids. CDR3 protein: CASSLRLRDLQETQYF. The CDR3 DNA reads TGTGCCAGCAGCTTACGGCTCCGGGACTTACAAGAGACCCAGTACTTC.

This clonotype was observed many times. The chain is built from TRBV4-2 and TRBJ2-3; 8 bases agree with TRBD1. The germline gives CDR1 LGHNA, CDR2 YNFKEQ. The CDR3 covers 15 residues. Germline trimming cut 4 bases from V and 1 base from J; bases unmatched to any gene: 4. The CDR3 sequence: CASSLGQGGTDTQYF. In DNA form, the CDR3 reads TGTGCCAGCAGCCTAGGACAGGGAGGCACAGATACGCAGTATTTT.

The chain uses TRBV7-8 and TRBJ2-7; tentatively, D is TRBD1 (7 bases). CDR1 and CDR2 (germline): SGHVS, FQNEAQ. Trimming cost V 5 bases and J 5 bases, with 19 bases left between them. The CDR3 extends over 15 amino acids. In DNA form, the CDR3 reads TGTGCCAGCAGCCTAAACAGGGGATGGGGGGACGAGCAGTACTTC. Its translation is CASSLNRGWGDEQYF.

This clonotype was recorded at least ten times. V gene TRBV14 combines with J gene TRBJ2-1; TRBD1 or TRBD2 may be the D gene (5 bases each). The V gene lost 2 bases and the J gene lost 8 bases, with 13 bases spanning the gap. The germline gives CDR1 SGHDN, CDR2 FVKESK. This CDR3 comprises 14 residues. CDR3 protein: CASSQSGRDDEQFF. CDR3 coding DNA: TGTGCCAGCAGCCAAAGTGGCAGGGACGATGAGCAGTTCTTC.

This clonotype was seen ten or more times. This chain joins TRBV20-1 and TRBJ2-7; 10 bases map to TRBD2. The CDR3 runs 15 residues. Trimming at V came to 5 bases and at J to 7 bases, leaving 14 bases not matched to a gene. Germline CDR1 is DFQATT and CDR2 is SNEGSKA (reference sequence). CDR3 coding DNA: TGCAGTGCTCGGGGAACTAGCGGGACAGCCGGGGAGCAGTACTTC. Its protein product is CSARGTSGTAGEQYF.

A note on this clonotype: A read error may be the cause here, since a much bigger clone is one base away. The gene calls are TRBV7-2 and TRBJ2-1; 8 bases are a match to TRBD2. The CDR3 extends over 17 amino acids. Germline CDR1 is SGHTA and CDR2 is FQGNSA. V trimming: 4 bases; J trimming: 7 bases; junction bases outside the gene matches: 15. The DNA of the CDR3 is TGTGCCAGCAGCTCCCTGATAACGGGAGGGCCGGATAATGAGCAGTTCTTC. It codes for CASSSLITGGPDNEQFF. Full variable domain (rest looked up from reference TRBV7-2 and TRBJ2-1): GAGVSQSPSNKVTEKGKDVELRCDPISGHTALYWYRQSLGQGLEFLIYFQGNSAPDKSGLPSDRFSAERTGGSVSTLTIQRTQQEDSAVYLCASSSLITGGPDNEQFFGPGTRLTVL.

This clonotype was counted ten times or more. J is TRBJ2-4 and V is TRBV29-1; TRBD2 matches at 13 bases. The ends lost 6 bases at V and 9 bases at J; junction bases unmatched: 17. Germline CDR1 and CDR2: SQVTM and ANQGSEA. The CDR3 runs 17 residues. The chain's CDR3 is CSVATGTSGINALIQYF. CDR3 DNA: TGCAGCGTGGCCACCGGGACTAGCGGGATAAACGCCCTCATTCAGTACTTC.

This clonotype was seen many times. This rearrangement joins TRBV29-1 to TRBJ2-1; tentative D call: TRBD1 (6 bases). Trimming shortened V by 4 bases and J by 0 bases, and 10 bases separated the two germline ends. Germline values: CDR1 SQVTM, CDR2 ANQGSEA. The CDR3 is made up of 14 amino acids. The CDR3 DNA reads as TGCAGCGTTGTAAGGGACACCTCCTACAATGAGCAGTTCTTC. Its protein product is CSVVRDTSYNEQFF.

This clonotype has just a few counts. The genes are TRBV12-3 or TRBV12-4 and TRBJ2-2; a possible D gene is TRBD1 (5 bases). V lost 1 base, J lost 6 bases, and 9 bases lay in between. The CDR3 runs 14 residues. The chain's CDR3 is CASSLVQVAGELFF. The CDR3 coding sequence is TGTGCCAGCAGTTTAGTACAGGTGGCCGGGGAGCTGTTTTTT.

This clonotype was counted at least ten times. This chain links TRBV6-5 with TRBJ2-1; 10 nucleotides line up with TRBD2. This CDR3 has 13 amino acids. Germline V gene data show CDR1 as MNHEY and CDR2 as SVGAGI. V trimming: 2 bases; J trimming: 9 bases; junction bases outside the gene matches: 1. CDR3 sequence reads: CASSYRLAGEQFF. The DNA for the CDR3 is TGTGCCAGCAGTTACAGACTAGCGGGTGAGCAGTTCTTC.

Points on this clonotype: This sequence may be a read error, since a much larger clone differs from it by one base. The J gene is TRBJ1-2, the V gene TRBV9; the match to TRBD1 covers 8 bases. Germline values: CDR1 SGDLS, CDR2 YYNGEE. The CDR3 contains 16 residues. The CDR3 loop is CAGSASIRQGNDGYTF. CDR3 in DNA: TGTGCCGGCAGCGCATCCATCCGACAGGGGAACGATGGCTACACCTTC.

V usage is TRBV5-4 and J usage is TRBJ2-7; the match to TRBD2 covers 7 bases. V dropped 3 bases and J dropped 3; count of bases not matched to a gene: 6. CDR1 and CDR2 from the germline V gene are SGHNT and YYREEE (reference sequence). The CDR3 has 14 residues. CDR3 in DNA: TGTGCCAGCAGCTCCGGACTAGGGGACTACGAGCAGTACTTC. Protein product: CASSSGLGDYEQYF.

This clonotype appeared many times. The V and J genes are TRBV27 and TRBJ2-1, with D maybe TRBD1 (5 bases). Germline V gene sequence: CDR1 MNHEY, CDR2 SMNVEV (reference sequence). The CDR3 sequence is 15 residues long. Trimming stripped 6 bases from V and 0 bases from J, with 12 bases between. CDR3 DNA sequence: TGTGCCAGCAGGCAGGGTCTCAGCTCCTACAATGAGCAGTTCTTC. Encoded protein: CASRQGLSSYNEQFF.

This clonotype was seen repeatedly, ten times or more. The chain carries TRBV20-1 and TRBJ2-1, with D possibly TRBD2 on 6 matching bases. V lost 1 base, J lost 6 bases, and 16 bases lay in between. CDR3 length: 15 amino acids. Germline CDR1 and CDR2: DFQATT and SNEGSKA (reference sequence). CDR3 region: CSARGGIELRNEQFF. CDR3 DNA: TGCAGTGCTAGAGGCGGGATCGAACTACGCAATGAGCAGTTCTTC.

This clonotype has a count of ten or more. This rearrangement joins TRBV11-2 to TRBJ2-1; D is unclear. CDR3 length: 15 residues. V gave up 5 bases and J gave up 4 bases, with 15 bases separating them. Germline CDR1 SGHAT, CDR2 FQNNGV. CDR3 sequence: CASSPPGPAYNEQFF. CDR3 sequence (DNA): TGTGCCAGCAGCCCGCCGGGCCCTGCGTACAATGAGCAGTTCTTC.

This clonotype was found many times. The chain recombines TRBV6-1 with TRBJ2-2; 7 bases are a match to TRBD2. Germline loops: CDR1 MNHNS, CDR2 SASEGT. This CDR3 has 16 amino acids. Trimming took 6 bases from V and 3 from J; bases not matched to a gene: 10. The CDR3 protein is CASSQRWEGDTGELFF. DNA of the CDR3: TGTGCCAGCAGCCAACGGTGGGAGGGTGACACCGGGGAGCTGTTTTTT.

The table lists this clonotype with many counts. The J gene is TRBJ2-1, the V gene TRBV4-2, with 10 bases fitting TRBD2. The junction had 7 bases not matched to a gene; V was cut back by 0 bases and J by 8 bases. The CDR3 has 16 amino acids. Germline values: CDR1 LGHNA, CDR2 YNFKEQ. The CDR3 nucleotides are TGTGCCAGCAGCCAAGAAGGACTAGCGGATCTCTATGAGCAGTTCTTC. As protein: CASSQEGLADLYEQFF.

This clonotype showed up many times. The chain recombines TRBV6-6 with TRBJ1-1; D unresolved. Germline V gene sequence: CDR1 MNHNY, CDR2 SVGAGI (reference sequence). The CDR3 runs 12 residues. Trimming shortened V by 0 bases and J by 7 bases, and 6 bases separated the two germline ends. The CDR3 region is CASSYSGGEAFF. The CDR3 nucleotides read TGTGCCAGCAGTTACTCGGGAGGTGAAGCTTTCTTT.

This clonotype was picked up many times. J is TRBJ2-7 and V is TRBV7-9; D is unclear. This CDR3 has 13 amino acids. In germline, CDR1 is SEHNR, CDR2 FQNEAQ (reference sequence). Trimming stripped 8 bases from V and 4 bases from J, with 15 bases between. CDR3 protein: CASGPSPGYEQYF. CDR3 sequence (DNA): TGTGCCAGCGGACCCTCCCCTGGGTACGAGCAGTACTTC.

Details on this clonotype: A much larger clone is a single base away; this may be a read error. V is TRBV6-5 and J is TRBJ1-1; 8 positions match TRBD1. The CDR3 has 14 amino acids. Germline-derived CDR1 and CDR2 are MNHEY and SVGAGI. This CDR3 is CASSYSTGGTGAFF. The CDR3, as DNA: TGTGCCAGCAGTTACTCAACAGGGGGAACTGGAGCTTTCTTT.

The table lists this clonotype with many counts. CDR3 bases: TGTGCCGCGACCGGACAGGAAAACATTCAGTACTTC. Its protein product is CAATGQENIQYF. The chain uses TRBV30 and TRBJ2-4; 7 nucleotides align to TRBD1. J gave up 5 bases and V 8 bases, and 6 bases lay outside the gene matches. The CDR3 contains 12 residues. CDR1 GTSNPN and CDR2 SVGIG come from the germline V gene (reference sequence).

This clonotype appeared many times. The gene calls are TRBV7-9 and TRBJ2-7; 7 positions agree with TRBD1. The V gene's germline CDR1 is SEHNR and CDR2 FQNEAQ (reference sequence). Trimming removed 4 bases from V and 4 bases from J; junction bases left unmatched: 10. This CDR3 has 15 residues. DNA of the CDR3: TGTGCCAGCAGCTCCTACGACAGGGCCCAATACGAGCAGTACTTC. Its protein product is CASSSYDRAQYEQYF. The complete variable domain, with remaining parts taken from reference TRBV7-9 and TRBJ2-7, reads DTGVSQNPRHKITKRGQNVTFRCDPISEHNRLYWYRQTLGQGPEFLTYFQNEAQLEKSRLLSDRFSAERPKGSFSTLEIQRTEQGDSAMYLCASSSYDRAQYEQYFGPGTRLTVT.

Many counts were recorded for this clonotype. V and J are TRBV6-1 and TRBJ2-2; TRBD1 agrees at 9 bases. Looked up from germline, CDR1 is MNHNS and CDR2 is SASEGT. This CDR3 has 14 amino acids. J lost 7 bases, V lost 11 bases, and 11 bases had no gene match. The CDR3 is CALRGQGSIGELFF. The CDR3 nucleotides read TGTGCCCTTAGAGGACAGGGGTCGATCGGGGAGCTGTTTTTT.

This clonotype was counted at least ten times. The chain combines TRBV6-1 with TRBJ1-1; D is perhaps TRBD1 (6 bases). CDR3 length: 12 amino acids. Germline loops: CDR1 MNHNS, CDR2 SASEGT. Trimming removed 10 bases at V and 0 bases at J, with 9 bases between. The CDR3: CANGQLNTEAFF. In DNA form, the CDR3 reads TGTGCCAACGGACAGTTGAACACTGAAGCTTTCTTT.

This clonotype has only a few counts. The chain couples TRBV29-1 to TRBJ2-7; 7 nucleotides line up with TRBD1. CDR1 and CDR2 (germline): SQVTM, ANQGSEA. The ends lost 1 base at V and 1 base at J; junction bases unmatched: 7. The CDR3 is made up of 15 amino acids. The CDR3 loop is CSVEVSGQTSYEQYF. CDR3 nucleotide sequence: TGCAGCGTTGAAGTGTCGGGACAGACATCCTACGAGCAGTACTTC.

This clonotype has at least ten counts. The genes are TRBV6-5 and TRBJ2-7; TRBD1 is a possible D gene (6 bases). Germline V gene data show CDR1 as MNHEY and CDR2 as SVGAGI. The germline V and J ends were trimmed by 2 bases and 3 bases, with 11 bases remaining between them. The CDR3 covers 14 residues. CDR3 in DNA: TGTGCCAGCAGTTACGCAGGGGCCAACTACGAGCAGTACTTC. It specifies CASSYAGANYEQYF.

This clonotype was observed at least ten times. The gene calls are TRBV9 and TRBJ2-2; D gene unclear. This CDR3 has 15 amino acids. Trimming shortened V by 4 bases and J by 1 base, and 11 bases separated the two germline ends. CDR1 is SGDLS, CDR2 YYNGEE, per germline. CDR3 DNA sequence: TGTGCCAGCAGCATCTCGACGGAGAACACCGGGGAGCTGTTTTTT. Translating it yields CASSISTENTGELFF.

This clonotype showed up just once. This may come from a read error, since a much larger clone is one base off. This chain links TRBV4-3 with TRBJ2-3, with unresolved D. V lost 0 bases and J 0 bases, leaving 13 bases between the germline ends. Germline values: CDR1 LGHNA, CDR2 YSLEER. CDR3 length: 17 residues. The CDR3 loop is CASSQDIYSCSTDTQYF. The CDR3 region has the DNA TGCGCCAGCAGCCAAGATATCTACAGCTGTAGCACAGATACGCAGTATTTT.

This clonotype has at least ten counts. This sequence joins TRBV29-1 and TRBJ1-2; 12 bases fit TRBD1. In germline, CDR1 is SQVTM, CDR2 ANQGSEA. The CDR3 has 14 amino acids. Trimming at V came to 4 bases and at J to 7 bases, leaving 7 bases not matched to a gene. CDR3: CSVGGTGGVSGYTF. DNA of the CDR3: TGCAGCGTTGGCGGGACAGGGGGCGTCTCTGGCTACACCTTC.